This T cell receptor (beta chain) is from a study of blood T cell repertoires in COVID-19 (dated by TCRdb to 2018 to 2020). As for the study more broadly: Samples covering the acute and convalescent phases of COVID-19 were provided by collaborators in the United States, Italy and Spain. The material from the prospective study consisted of cDNA or gDNA derived from T cells, B-cell-depleted T cells, or PBMCs. Subjects who had been exposed to COVID-19, were actively infected with it, or had recovered from it provided the deeply sampled blood TCRbeta repertoires that made up the dataset. A freely available public database, intended as a resource for researchers studying the immune response to SARS-CoV-2, is where the repertoires were released. The samples were drawn from two sources: the first 160 participants of the ongoing ImmuneRACE study, and about 1,300 subjects contributed by 6 global collaborators. Nearly every sample came with metadata listing a de-identified subject ID, COVID-19 status, age in years and sex. Where HLA class I and class II types were available, the types were taken from metadata supplied by the sample provider, not from assay-based typing.

Broader findings and caveats from the paper: Clinical and demographic metadata were provided uncurated, with the amount varying by source and participant.

To note about this clone: Its cognate antigen has yet to be identified. Base qualities are not provided; no much larger clone lies one nucleotide away.

The CDR3 goes from the cysteine to the phenylalanine over 16 residues. The read is trimmed to its CDR3 DNA, 48 bases read in frame from base 1. CDR1 SGHRS and CDR2 YFSETQ are derived from the germline V gene. V was cut back by 4 bases and J by 9 bases, leaving a gap of 23 bases between them. The immunoSEQ Assay, a bias-controlled multiplex PCR, was used to amplify TCRbeta CDR3 regions from genomic DNA. The paper's data handling went like this. Nucleated cell counts per sample were estimated from amplification of reference gene primers within the assay. To quantify the absolute abundance of each unique TCRbeta CDR3 rearrangement, sequence reads were collapsed and filtered. For each sample, productive Simpson clonality was calculated as the square root of Simpson's diversity index across productive rearrangements. TCRdb stores this immuneACCESS table with in-frame sequences only. Part of the clones is absent; in the studies checked, under half of the shortfall reflects unresolved V genes, and no reason is known for the rest. That table furnishes V, J and clone size, whereas the DNA furnished D and trimming. For this sample there are around 100,000 clones; over 75% appear just once. The ten largest clones add up to 5% to 8% of the sample.

Whole blood was collected in K2EDTA tubes by collaborating institutions according to the institutions' own protocols. For TCRbeta analysis, collaborators shipped samples as frozen whole blood, isolated PBMCs, or DNA extracted from either of those sample types. The source of this sequence is a human donor in a cohort sampled during active COVID-19. Sample: peripheral blood. Recombination linked TRBV5-1 to TRBJ2-1, with a weak D call of TRBD2 (6 bases match). The CDR3 reads as follows: CASSVTRVSRSGEQFF. The nucleotide sequence is TGCGCCAGCAGCGTGACTAGGGTTTCCCGTTCGGGTGAGCAGTTCTTC.